This T cell receptor beta chain was found in a study of blood T cells in healthy people across ages. Whole-study results and caveats: It was found that TCR beta diversity correlated strongly with the percentage of naive T cells.

Samples each had at least 5.5 micrograms of total RNA extracted. The CDR3 has 15 amino acids. Trimming cost V 0 bases and J 3 bases; bases outside gene matches: 4. The germline CDR1 and CDR2 sequences are SEHNR and FQNEAQ (reference sequence). Primed by a sample-barcoded 5' primer and a J-beta primer mix, a second PCR proceeded for about 7 to 11 cycles. TCRdb called the 5' RACE reads again in MiXCR, with one record for every CDR3 protein. Here the sample spans approximately 1,100,000 distinct CDR3 sequences, 40% to 45% being singletons. This clonotype was seen once. Its antigen is unidentified. The gene calls are TRBV7-9 and TRBJ1-2, with TRBD1 matching 7 bases. Specimen: blood. This clonotype was sampled from a woman aged 60 to 75 in good health. The CDR3 coding sequence is TGTGCCAGCAGCTTAGCCCTAGGGGGCGACTATGGCTACACCTTC. Translating gives CASSLALGGDYGYTF.